Sequencing of this T cell receptor (beta chain) was carried out in a study of untreated major depressive disorder. Findings and caveats of the study: Differences in TRBV25-01 and TRBV02-01 usage did not reach significance.

To note about this clone: Antigen specificity is unknown.

Germline V gene data show CDR1 as SGHDT and CDR2 as YYEEEE. Trimming took 1 base from V and 6 from J, leaving 17 bases between them. This CDR3 has 16 residues. The protocol was immunoSEQ multiplex PCR, while the TCRdb copy is restricted to in-frame clones and leaves out a portion. Altogether 20,000 to 25,000 clones are present, around 87% being singletons, with the ten largest covering approximately 5.1%. The chain employs TRBV5-6 and TRBJ1-3, with unresolved D. The specimen was CD4+ T cells from PBMCs. The source of this sequence is a woman aged 30 to 39 in good health. Written as DNA, the CDR3 is TGTGCCAGCAGCTTGTTAGCCCCTCACGGCGTAAACACCATATATTTT. Amino acid sequence: CASSLLAPHGVNTIYF.